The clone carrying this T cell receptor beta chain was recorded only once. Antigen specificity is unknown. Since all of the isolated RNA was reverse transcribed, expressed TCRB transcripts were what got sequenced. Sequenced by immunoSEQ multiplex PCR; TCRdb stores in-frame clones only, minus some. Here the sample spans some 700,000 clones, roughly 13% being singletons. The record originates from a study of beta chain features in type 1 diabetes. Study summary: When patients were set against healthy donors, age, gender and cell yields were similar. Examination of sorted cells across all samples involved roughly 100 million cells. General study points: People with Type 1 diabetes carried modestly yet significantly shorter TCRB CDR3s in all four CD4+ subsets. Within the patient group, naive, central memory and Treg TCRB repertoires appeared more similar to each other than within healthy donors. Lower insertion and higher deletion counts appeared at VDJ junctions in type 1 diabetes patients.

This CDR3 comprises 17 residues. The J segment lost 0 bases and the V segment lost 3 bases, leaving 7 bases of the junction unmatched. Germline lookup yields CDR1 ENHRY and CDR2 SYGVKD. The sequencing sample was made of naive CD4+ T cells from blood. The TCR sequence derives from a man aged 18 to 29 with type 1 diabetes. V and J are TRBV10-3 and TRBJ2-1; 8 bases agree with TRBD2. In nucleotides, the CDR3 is TGTGCCATCAGTGAACTTCGGGGGGGCAGCTCCTACAATGAGCAGTTCTTC. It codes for CAISELRGGSSYNEQFF.